This T cell receptor (beta chain) was recorded in a study of blood T cell repertoires in COVID-19. Study context: T cells, B-cell-depleted T cells, or PBMCs provided the cDNA or gDNA that served as material.

V lost 0 bases to trimming and J lost 0 bases; unmatched junction nucleotides: 14. In germline, CDR1 is SGHRS, CDR2 YFSETQ. CDR3 size: 20 residues. Original handling: From reference gene primer amplification, estimates of nucleated cell counts were derived. Data came from immunoSEQ multiplex PCR; TCRdb stores just in-frame clones and leaves some out. For V, J and clone size, that table is used; D and trimming come from the DNA. This table has roughly 230,000 clones, 89% appearing once. The gene calls are TRBV5-1 and TRBJ2-2; TRBD1 agrees at 7 bases. The TCR sequence derives from a woman in her 40s who had recovered from COVID-19. Sequencing was done on a sample of peripheral blood. The CDR3 protein is CASSLASVRGRPANTGELFF. The CDR3 nucleotides are TGCGCCAGCAGCTTGGCCTCGGTTAGGGGGCGGCCCGCGAACACCGGGGAGCTGTTTTTT. The full variable domain, rest sourced from reference TRBV5-1 and TRBJ2-2, is KAGVTQTPRYLIKTRGQQVTLSCSPISGHRSVSWYQQTPGQGLQFLFEYFSETQRNKGNFPGRFSGRQFSNSRSEMNVSTLELGDSALYLCASSLASVRGRPANTGELFFGEGSRLTVL.